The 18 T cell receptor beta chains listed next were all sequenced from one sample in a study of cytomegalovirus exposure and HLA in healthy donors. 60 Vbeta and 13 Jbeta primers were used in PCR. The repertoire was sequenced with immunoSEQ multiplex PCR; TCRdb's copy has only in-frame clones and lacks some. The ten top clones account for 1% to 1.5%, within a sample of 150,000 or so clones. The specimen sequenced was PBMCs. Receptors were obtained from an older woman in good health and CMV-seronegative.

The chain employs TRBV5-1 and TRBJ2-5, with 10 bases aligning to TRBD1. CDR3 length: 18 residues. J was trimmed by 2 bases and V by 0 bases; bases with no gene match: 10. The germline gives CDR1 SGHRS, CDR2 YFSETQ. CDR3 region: CASSLGGRAGQGQETQYF. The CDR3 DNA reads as TGCGCCAGCAGCTTGGGCGGGCGCGCGGGACAGGGGCAAGAGACCCAGTACTTC.

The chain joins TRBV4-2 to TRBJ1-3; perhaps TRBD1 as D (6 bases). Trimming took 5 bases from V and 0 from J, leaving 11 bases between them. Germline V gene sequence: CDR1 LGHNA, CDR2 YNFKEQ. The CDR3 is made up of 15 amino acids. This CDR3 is CASSFRQDSGNTIYF. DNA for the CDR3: TGTGCCAGCAGCTTTAGACAGGACTCTGGAAACACCATATATTTT.

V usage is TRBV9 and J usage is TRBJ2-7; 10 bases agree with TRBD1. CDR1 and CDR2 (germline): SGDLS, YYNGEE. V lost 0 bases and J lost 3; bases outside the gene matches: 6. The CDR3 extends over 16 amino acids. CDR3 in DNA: TGTGCCAGCAGCGTAGGACAGGGGGCGCAGGACTACGAGCAGTACTTC. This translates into CASSVGQGAQDYEQYF.

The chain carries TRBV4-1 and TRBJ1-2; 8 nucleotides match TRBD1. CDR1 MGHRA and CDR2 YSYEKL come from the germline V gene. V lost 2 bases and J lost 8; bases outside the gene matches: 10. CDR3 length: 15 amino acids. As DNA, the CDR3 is TGCGCCAGCAGCCAAACCTACAGGGGGTCGAGCGGCTACACCTTC. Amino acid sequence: CASSQTYRGSSGYTF.

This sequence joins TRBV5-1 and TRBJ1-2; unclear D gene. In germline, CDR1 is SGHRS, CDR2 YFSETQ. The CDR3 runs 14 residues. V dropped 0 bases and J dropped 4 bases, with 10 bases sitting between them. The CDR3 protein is CASSLAGEGYGYTF. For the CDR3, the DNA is TGCGCCAGCAGCTTGGCCGGGGAAGGCTATGGCTACACCTTC.

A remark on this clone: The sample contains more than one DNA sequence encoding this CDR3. CDR3 bases: TGTGCCAGCAGCCCAGGACAGGGGCGGACTGAAGCTTTCTTT. As protein: CASSPGQGRTEAFF. The chain carries TRBV7-9 and TRBJ1-1; 9 bases are shared with TRBD1. The CDR3 sequence is 14 residues long. CDR1 is SEHNR and CDR2 is FQNEAQ in the germline V gene (reference sequence). Trimming at V came to 5 bases and at J to 5 bases, leaving 6 bases not matched to a gene.

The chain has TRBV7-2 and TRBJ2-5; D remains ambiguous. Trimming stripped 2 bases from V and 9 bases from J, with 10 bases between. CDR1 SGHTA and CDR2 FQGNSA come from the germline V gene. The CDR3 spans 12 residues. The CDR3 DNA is TGTGCCAGCAGCTTATTCAATGGAGCCCAGTACTTC. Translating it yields CASSLFNGAQYF.

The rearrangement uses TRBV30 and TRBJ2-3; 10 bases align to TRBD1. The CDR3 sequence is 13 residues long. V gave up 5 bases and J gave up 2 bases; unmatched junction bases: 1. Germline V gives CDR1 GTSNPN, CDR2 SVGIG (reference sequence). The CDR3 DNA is TGTGCCTGGGGGACAGGGGTCACAGATACGCAGTATTTT. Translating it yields CAWGTGVTDTQYF.

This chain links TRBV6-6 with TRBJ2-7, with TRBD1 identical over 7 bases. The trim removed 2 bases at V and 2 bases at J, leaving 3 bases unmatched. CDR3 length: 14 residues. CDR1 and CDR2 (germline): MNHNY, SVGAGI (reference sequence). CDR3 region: CASSYPGGAYEQYF. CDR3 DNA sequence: TGTGCCAGCAGTTACCCAGGGGGAGCCTACGAGCAGTACTTC.

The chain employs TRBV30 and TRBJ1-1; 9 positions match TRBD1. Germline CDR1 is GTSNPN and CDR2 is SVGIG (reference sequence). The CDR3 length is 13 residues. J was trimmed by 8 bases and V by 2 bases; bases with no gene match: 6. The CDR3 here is CAWSKTGGIEAFF. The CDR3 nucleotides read TGTGCCTGGAGTAAAACAGGGGGCATAGAAGCTTTCTTT.

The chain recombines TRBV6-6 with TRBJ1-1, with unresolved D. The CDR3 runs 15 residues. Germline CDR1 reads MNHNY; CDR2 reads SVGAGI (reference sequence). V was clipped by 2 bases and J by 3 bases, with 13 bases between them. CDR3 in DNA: TGTGCCAGCAGTTACCCAGCCGGAGCAGACACTGAAGCTTTCTTT. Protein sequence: CASSYPAGADTEAFF.

CDR3 amino acids: CASSPRGAGELFF. DNA for the CDR3: TGTGCCAGCAGCCCGCGGGGTGCCGGGGAGCTGTTTTTT. This chain connects TRBV9 to TRBJ2-2, with D possibly being TRBD2 (6 bases). Trimming shortened V by 4 bases and J by 6 bases, and 10 bases separated the two germline ends. This CDR3 has 13 residues. Germline-derived CDR1 and CDR2 are SGDLS and YYNGEE.

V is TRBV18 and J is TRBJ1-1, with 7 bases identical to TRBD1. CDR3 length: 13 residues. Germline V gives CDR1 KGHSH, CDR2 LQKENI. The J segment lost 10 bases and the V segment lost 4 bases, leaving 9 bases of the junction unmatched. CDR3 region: CASSRGTASGAFF. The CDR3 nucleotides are TGTGCCAGCTCACGGGGGACAGCCTCCGGAGCTTTCTTT.

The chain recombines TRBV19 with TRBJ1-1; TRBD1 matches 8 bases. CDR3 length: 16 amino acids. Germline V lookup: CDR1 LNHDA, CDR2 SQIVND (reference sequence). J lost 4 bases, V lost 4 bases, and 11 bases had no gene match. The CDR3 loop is CASSTWLYRGSTEAFF. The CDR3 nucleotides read TGTGCCAGTAGTACCTGGCTGTACAGGGGGAGCACTGAAGCTTTCTTT.

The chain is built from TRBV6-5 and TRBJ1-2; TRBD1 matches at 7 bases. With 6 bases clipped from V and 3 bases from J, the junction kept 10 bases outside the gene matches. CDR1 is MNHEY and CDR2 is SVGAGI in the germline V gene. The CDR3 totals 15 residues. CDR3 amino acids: CASSTRRDSHYGYTF. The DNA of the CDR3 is TGTGCCAGCAGCACGCGCCGGGACAGCCACTATGGCTACACCTTC.

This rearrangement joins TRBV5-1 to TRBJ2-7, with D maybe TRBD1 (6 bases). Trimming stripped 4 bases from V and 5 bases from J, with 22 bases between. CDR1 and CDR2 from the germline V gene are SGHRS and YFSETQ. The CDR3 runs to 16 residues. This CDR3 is CASSLGTAQGLNEQYF. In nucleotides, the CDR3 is TGCGCCAGCAGCCTTGGGACGGCACAGGGTCTGAACGAGCAGTACTTC. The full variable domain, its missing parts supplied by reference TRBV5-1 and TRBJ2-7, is KAGVTQTPRYLIKTRGQQVTLSCSPISGHRSVSWYQQTPGQGLQFLFEYFSETQRNKGNFPGRFSGRQFSNSRSEMNVSTLELGDSALYLCASSLGTAQGLNEQYFGPGTRLTVT.

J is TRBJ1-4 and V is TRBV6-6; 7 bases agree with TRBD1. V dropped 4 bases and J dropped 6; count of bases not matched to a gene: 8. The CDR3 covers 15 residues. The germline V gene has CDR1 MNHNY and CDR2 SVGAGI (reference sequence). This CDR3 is CASSSYRGGHEKLFF. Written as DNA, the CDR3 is TGTGCCAGCAGTTCCTACAGGGGAGGTCATGAAAAACTGTTTTTT.

The CDR3 DNA sequence: TGTGCCAGCAGTGAATATCGACTAGCATCCGATACGCAGTATTTT. It translates to CASSEYRLASDTQYF. The chain links TRBV25-1 to TRBJ2-3; 7 bases fit TRBD2. CDR3 length: 15 amino acids. CDR1 is MGHDK and CDR2 is SYGVNS in the germline V gene. V lost 0 bases and J lost 6; bases outside the gene matches: 6.